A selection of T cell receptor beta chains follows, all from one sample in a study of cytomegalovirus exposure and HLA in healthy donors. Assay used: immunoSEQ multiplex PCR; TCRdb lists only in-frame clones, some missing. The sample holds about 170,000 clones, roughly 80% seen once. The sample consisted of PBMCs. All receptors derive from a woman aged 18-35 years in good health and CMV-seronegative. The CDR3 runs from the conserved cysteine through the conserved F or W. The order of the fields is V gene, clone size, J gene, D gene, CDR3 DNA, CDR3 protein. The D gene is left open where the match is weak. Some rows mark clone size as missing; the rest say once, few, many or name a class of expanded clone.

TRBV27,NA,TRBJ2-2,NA,TGTGCCAGCAGTTCGTTGAACACCGGGGAGCTGTTTTTT,CASSSLNTGELFF
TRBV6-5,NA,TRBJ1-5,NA,TGTGCCAGCAGTTACTCGAATCCCGCGTTCAATCAGCCCCAGCATTTT,CASSYSNPAFNQPQHF
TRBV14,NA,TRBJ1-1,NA,TGTGCCAGCAGCCGCACCAGGACTGAAGCTTTCTTT,CASSRTRTEAFF
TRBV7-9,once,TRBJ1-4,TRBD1,TGTGCCAGCAGCGTCGCCGGGACAGGGGGCCAAAAACTGTTTTTT,CASSVAGTGGQKLFF
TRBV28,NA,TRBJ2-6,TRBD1,TGTGCCAGCAGTCCCAACGACAGGGGGTGGGCTGGGGCCAACGTCCTGACTTTC,CASSPNDRGWAGANVLTF
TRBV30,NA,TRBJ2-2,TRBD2,TGTGCCTGGAATATAGCGGGAGGAACGAGGGAGCTGTTTTTT,CAWNIAGGTRELFF
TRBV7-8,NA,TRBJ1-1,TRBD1,TGTGCCAGCAGCTTTCCGGGACAGGGTCCTGAAGCTTTCTTT,CASSFPGQGPEAFF
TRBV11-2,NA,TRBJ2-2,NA,TGTGCCAGCAGCTCTCGGCTGGCGGCGTACACGAACACCGGGGAGCTGTTTTTT,CASSSRLAAYTNTGELFF
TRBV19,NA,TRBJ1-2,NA,TGTGCCAGTAGTATTGGGCGGGGGGGACTGTACGGCTACACCTTC,CASSIGRGGLYGYTF
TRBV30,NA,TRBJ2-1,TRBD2,TGTGCCTGGAGTGTATGGACTAGCGGTACCTACAATGAGCAGTTCTTC,CAWSVWTSGTYNEQFF
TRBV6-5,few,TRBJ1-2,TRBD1,TGTGCCAGCAGTACAGGGGAATCCTACGGCTACACCTTC,CASSTGESYGYTF
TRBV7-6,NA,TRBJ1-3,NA,TGTGCCAGCAGCCCCGGACTTGGAAACACCATATATTTT,CASSPGLGNTIYF
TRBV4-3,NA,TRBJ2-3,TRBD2,TGCGCCAGCAGCCAAGGGATTCCCCGGACTAGCGGGAGTAGAATTAGCACAGATACGCAGTATTTT,CASSQGIPRTSGSRISTDTQYF
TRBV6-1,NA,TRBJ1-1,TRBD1,TGTGCCAGCAGTGAACAACAGGGGGCTGGGTCTGAAGCTTTCTTT,CASSEQQGAGSEAFF
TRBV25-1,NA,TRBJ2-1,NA,TGTGCCAGCAGTAAGGACGGGATCTCCTACAATGAGCAGTTCTTC,CASSKDGISYNEQFF
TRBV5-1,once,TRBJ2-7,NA,TGCGCCAGCAGCTTGGCGGGGGTCTCCTCCTACGAGCAGTACTTC,CASSLAGVSSYEQYF
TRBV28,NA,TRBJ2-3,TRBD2,TGTGCCAGCAGTTCCCCGGGACTAGCGGTAACTAGCACAGATACGCAGTATTTT,CASSSPGLAVTSTDTQYF
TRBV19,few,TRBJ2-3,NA,TGTGCCAGTAGTATGCCCGGGGTCAATTGGGATACGCAGTATTTT,CASSMPGVNWDTQYF
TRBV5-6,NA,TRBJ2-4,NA,TGTGCCAGCAGCTTTACCCGCATAGCCAAGAACATTCAGTACTTC,CASSFTRIAKNIQYF
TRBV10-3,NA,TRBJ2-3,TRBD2,TGTGCCATCAGTGTACTAGCGGGGGGCACAGATACGCAGTATTTT,CAISVLAGGTDTQYF
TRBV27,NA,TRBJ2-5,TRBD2,TGTGCCAGCAGCAACAAACGGGAGCGGGGTCAAGAGACCCAGTACTTC,CASSNKRERGQETQYF
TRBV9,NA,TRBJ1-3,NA,TGTGCCAGCAGCGGCCTGCAGGGAAGTAACACCATATATTTT,CASSGLQGSNTIYF
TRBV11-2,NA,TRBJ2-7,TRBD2,TGTGCCAGCAGCATTCTGACTAGCGGGGGTAACGAGCAGTACTTC,CASSILTSGGNEQYF
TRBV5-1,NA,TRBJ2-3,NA,TGCGCCAGCAGCTTGGTGGGGGGAGCTAGCACAGATACGCAGTATTTT,CASSLVGGASTDTQYF
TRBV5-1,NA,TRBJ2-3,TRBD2,TGCGCCAGCAGCTCCTGGGGGGGAGGGAGCACAGATACGCAGTATTTT,CASSSWGGGSTDTQYF
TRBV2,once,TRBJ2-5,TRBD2,TGTGCCAGCAGTGATCCGGGACTAGCGGGAAAAGAGACCCAGTACTTC,CASSDPGLAGKETQYF
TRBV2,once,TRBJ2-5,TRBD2,TGTGCCAGCAGTGAGGCACTAGCGGGAGGGTCACAAGAGACCCAGTACTTC,CASSEALAGGSQETQYF
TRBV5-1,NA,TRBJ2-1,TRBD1,TGCGCCAGCAGGGGACAGGGGGTCAATGAGCAGTTCTTC,CASRGQGVNEQFF
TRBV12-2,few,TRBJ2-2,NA,TGTGCAAGTCGCTTAGCGCGGAGAATGGACGGGGAGCTGTTTTTT,CASRLARRMDGELFF
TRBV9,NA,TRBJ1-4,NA,TGTGCCAGCAGCGTAGGGACGGGGGAAACTAATGAAAAACTGTTTTTT,CASSVGTGETNEKLFF
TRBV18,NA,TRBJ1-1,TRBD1,TGTGCCAGCTCACCGGAGACAGGGGGAGTTGAAGCTTTCTTT,CASSPETGGVEAFF
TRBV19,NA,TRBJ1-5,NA,TGTGCCAGTAGTTCCGAACAAAACGCGGGACTCGCTTTGGGGGTCAATCAGCCCCAGCATTTT,CASSSEQNAGLALGVNQPQHF
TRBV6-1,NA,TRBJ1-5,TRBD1,TGTGCCAGCAGTGAAAACAGGGGCCTACAGCCCCAGCATTTT,CASSENRGLQPQHF
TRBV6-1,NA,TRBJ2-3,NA,TGTGCCAGCAGTTTTAGGACTTACACAGATACGCAGTATTTT,CASSFRTYTDTQYF
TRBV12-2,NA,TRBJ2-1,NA,TGTGCAAGTCGCCCCGTACTAGCGGGAGGGAATGAGCAGTTCTTC,CASRPVLAGGNEQFF
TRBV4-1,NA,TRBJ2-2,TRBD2,TGCGCCAGCAGCCAAATGCGGGGGGGGACCGGGGAGCTGTTTTTT,CASSQMRGGTGELFF
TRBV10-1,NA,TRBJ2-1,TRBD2,TGCGCCAGCAGTGAGTCGAGACTAGCGGGAGGGCCTTCTCAAGACAATGAGCAGTTCTTC,CASSESRLAGGPSQDNEQFF
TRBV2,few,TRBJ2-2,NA,TGTGCCAGCAGTGAAGGGGCACGAGGGACCGGGGAGCTGTTTTTT,CASSEGARGTGELFF
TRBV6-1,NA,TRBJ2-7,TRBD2,TGTGCCAGCAGGGGGGGACTAGCGGGACCCTACGAGCAGTACTTC,CASRGGLAGPYEQYF
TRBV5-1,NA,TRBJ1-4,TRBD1,TGCGCCAGCAGCACGCGGACAGGGTTTGGGGAAAAACTGTTTTTT,CASSTRTGFGEKLFF
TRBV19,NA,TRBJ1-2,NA,TGTGCCAGTCGAAGGGACAAATTAGGTGGCTACACCTTC,CASRRDKLGGYTF
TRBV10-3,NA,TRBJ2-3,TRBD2,TGTGCCATCAGAGATAGCGGGAGTCGCACAGATACGCAGTATTTT,CAIRDSGSRTDTQYF
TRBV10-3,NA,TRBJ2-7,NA,TGTGCCACCCTCGGGGGGCCCGGGGACGAGCAGTACTTC,CATLGGPGDEQYF
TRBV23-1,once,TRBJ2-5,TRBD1,TGCGCCATCAGCCCGGGACAGGGAGAAGAGACCCAGTACTTC,CAISPGQGEETQYF
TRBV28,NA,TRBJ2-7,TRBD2,TGTGCCAGCAGTGTTCCTCTGGGCGGGGGGGACGAGCAGTACTTC,CASSVPLGGGDEQYF
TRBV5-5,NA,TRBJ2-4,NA,TGTGCCAGCAGCCCCAGCATGGATCTGATGGGGAGAGACATTCAGTACTTC,CASSPSMDLMGRDIQYF
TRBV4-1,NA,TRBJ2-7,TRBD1,TGCGCCAGCAGCCAAGCCACAGGGGTATGGACTTACGAGCAGTACTTC,CASSQATGVWTYEQYF
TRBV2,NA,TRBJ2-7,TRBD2,TGTGCCAGCAGTGTAGTAGCGGGAAAATCCGAGCAGTACTTC,CASSVVAGKSEQYF
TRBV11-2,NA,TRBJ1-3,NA,TGTGCCAGCAGCTTACCCCCTGGCGAGGGAGTGGGACTAAACACCATATATTTT,CASSLPPGEGVGLNTIYF
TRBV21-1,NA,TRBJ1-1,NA,TGTGCCAGCAGCAAAGTAAGGGGGCCGCTCTTGCCCACTGAAGCTTTCTTT,CASSKVRGPLLPTEAFF
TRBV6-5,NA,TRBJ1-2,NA,TGTGCCACCTGGCCAGATTTTAACTATGGCTACACCTTC,CATWPDFNYGYTF